Below, one T cell receptor beta chain is given with its context. The data were produced by immunoSEQ multiplex PCR, yet TCRdb's version contains in-frame clones alone and is incomplete. The table shows 250,000 to 300,000 clones, with 89% occurring only once. CDR3 length equals 15 residues. Per the germline V gene, CDR1 is LGHNA and CDR2 is YNFKEQ. V was shortened by 1 base and J by 9 bases, with 13 bases between the two germline ends. This sample is part of a study of blood T cell repertoires in COVID-19. For the study at large: The analysed material was cDNA or gDNA that came from T cells, B-cell-depleted T cells, or PBMCs.

The study assigned cohorts using participant-reported clinical history. For recovered donors of Cohort 3, there were two negative PCRs, clearance, or symptom resolution. The chain combines TRBV4-2 with TRBJ1-6, with D perhaps TRBD1 (6 bases). The sequence derives from a woman aged 40 to 49 who had recovered from COVID-19. Sequenced material: PBMCs or T cells enriched from blood (not recorded which). In DNA, the CDR3 is TGTGCCAGCAGCCAAGTCGAGGACAGTCGTTCACCCCTCCACTTT. It encodes CASSQVEDSRSPLHF.